Each of the 23 T cell receptor beta chains below was sequenced from the same sample in a study of blood T cell repertoires in COVID-19. Measured with immunoSEQ multiplex PCR; TCRdb has only the in-frame clones, and not every one. This table holds 120,000 or so clones, over 75% found once. Specimen: peripheral blood. The receptors shown here come from an elderly woman with acute or convalescent COVID-19.

The J gene is TRBJ1-4, the V gene TRBV4-1, with TRBD1 identical over 9 bases. Germline V CDR1 and CDR2: MGHRA, YSYEKL. Unmatched junction bases numbered 3, after V lost 1 base and J lost 0 bases. The CDR3 runs to 17 residues. The CDR3 here is CASSQGGQGATNEKLFF. For the CDR3, the DNA is TGCGCCAGCAGCCAAGGGGGACAGGGTGCAACTAATGAAAAACTGTTTTTT.

The V call is TRBV2, the J call TRBJ1-6, with D tentatively TRBD1 (5 bases). CDR3 length: 13 amino acids. Between the trimmed V and J ends, which lost 6 bases and 7 bases, there was a span of 10 bases. Germline CDR1 is SNHLY and CDR2 is FYNNEI. The CDR3 DNA sequence: TGTGCCAGCAGGGAGACAGAGAATTCACCCCTCCACTTT. It encodes CASRETENSPLHF.

The gene calls are TRBV19 and TRBJ2-1; 11 positions agree with TRBD2. Germline V CDR1 and CDR2: LNHDA, SQIVND (reference sequence). This CDR3 spans 14 amino acids. The ends lost 9 bases at V and 3 bases at J; junction bases unmatched: 4. In DNA form, the CDR3 reads TGTGCCAGCGTTACTAGCGGGGGCTACAATGAGCAGTTCTTC. It translates to CASVTSGGYNEQFF.

The chain combines TRBV6-6 with TRBJ1-5; D possibly corresponds to TRBD1 (5 bases). The CDR3 loop spans 15 amino acids. In germline, CDR1 is MNHNY, CDR2 SVGAGI (reference sequence). V lost 6 bases and J lost 6, with 18 bases in between. The CDR3, as DNA: TGTGCCAGCAGACCCTCGGAGGGGAGTAGTCAGCCCCAGCATTTT. It specifies CASRPSEGSSQPQHF.

The chain combines TRBV6-6 with TRBJ2-3; TRBD2 aligns across 9 bases. Looked up from germline, CDR1 is MNHNY and CDR2 is SVGAGI (reference sequence). With V trimmed by 0 bases and J by 2 bases, 3 bases remained unmatched. CDR3 length: 16 amino acids. The CDR3 DNA reads TGTGCCAGCAGTTACTCCGGCGGGGGGGCCACAGATACGCAGTATTTT. It codes for CASSYSGGGATDTQYF.

This clone was observed a handful of times. The chain recombines TRBV7-8 with TRBJ1-2; D call uncertain. This CDR3 region has 15 residues. Germline V gives CDR1 SGHVS, CDR2 FQNEAQ. Trimming shortened V by 1 base and J by 8 bases, and 17 bases separated the two germline ends. The CDR3 DNA is TGTGCCAGCAGCTTAGGGCTGGGCAACCGAGGGGGCTACACCTTC. Protein: CASSLGLGNRGGYTF.

This clone was picked up a small number of times. The chain has TRBV4-1 and TRBJ1-3, with 8 bases aligning to TRBD1. Germline lookup yields CDR1 MGHRA and CDR2 YSYEKL. This CDR3 has 15 residues. Trimming removed 3 bases from V and 8 bases from J; junction bases left unmatched: 9. The CDR3 DNA follows: TGCGCCAGCAGCCAGGGACAGGCCGAGGGAGACACCATATATTTT. Translation gives CASSQGQAEGDTIYF.

The chain recombines TRBV2 with TRBJ1-2, with TRBD1 identical over 7 bases. Trimming cost V 5 bases and J 3 bases; bases outside gene matches: 9. Germline V gene lookup returns CDR1 SNHLY and CDR2 FYNNEI. CDR3 length equals 15 residues. Written as DNA, the CDR3 is TGTGCCAGCAGTCGAATCAAAGGGACAGACTATGGCTACACCTTC. It codes for CASSRIKGTDYGYTF.

This clone appeared a few times. This chain joins TRBV7-8 and TRBJ1-1, with 10 bases matching TRBD1. Trimming removed 4 bases from V and 6 bases from J; junction bases left unmatched: 2. This CDR3 is 13 amino acids long. Germline V gene sequence: CDR1 SGHVS, CDR2 FQNEAQ. CDR3 residues: CASSWDRGSEAFF. CDR3 nucleotides: TGTGCCAGCAGCTGGGACAGGGGTTCTGAAGCTTTCTTT.

The chain combines TRBV15 with TRBJ2-5; maybe TRBD1 (5 bases). Between the trimmed V and J ends, which lost 3 bases and 2 bases, there was a span of 10 bases. Germline CDR1 reads LNHNV; CDR2 reads YYDKDF (reference sequence). The CDR3 has 14 residues. Here the CDR3 reads CATSSQGIQETQYF. CDR3 DNA sequence: TGTGCCACCAGCAGTCAGGGAATTCAAGAGACCCAGTACTTC.

V usage is TRBV6-5 and J usage is TRBJ1-1, with a possible D match to TRBD1 (6 bases). V lost 10 bases and J lost 6, with 18 bases in between. The CDR3 is 13 amino acids. Germline values: CDR1 MNHEY, CDR2 SVGAGI. The CDR3 spells CATRRGGDAEAFF. The CDR3 DNA reads TGTGCCACTCGGAGAGGGGGGGATGCTGAAGCTTTCTTT.

The chain uses TRBV5-1 and TRBJ1-2; D unclear. The V end lost 4 bases, the J end lost 0 bases, and 16 bases lay between the germline ends. The germline CDR1 and CDR2 sequences are SGHRS and YFSETQ. This CDR3 spans 16 amino acids. The CDR3 loop reads CASSQGRELANYGYTF. DNA for the CDR3: TGCGCCAGCAGCCAAGGGAGGGAATTAGCTAACTATGGCTACACCTTC.

This sequence joins TRBV4-2 and TRBJ2-1, with D unclear. Germline CDR1 LGHNA, CDR2 YNFKEQ. V lost 0 bases, J lost 6 bases, and 3 bases lay in between. The CDR3 is made up of 12 amino acids. The CDR3 DNA reads as TGTGCCAGCAGCCAAGAGGCCAATGAGCAGTTCTTC. Translated: CASSQEANEQFF.

This chain links TRBV27 with TRBJ2-7; tentatively, D is TRBD1 (8 bases). Germline V gene lookup returns CDR1 MNHEY and CDR2 SMNVEV (reference sequence). CDR3 length equals 16 residues. With 6 bases removed from V and 1 base from J, the gap between germline ends came to 19 bases. Here the CDR3 reads CASRSITGGGSYEQYV. The CDR3 DNA sequence: TGTGCCAGCAGATCAATAACAGGGGGGGGTTCCTACGAGCAGTACGTC.

This clone showed up just once. This chain joins TRBV7-6 and TRBJ1-1; D ambiguous. The ends were cut back, 5 bases at V and 5 bases at J, with 15 bases in the middle. The CDR3 is 14 amino acids. CDR1 is SGHVS and CDR2 is FNYEAQ in the germline V gene. As DNA, the CDR3 is TGTGCCAGCAGCCTGACCCCTGACTGGACTGAAGCTTTCTTT. Translated: CASSLTPDWTEAFF.

The V gene is TRBV7-8, the J gene TRBJ2-7, with D possibly matching TRBD2 (5 bases). Germline lookup yields CDR1 SGHVS and CDR2 FQNEAQ. The CDR3 spans 14 residues. V lost 2 bases, J lost 2 bases, and 10 bases lay in between. This CDR3 is CASSLRSGTYEQYF. CDR3 nucleotide sequence: TGTGCCAGCAGCTTACGGTCGGGAACCTACGAGCAGTACTTC.

The chain is built from TRBV28 and TRBJ1-5; 7 nucleotides line up with TRBD1. The CDR3 sequence is 16 residues long. V was pared by 6 bases and J by 3 bases, with 11 bases of the junction left unmatched. The germline CDR1 and CDR2 sequences are MDHEN and SYDVKM. The CDR3 region is CASSSLLQGINQPQHF. CDR3 in DNA: TGTGCCAGCAGCTCCCTCTTACAGGGGATCAATCAGCCCCAGCATTTT.

The rearrangement links TRBV5-1 to TRBJ2-5; D remains unclear. The CDR3 covers 14 residues. The germline CDR1 and CDR2 sequences are SGHRS and YFSETQ. Trimming removed 0 bases at V and 5 bases at J, with 11 bases between. CDR3 in amino acids: CASSLATEAETQYF. Written as DNA, the CDR3 is TGCGCCAGCAGCTTGGCCACTGAGGCGGAGACCCAGTACTTC.

This chain joins TRBV2 and TRBJ1-2; D might be TRBD1 (5 bases). This CDR3 spans 13 amino acids. Looked up from germline, CDR1 is SNHLY and CDR2 is FYNNEI. The V and J ends lost 4 bases and 7 bases respectively, with 13 bases between them. CDR3 in amino acids: CASSAGGPSGYTF. The CDR3 nucleotides read TGTGCCAGCAGTGCGGGGGGTCCAAGTGGCTACACCTTC.

The table lists this clone with a count of one. This chain links TRBV7-3 with TRBJ2-1; 9 bases map to TRBD2. Trimming removed 5 bases from V and 7 bases from J; junction bases left unmatched: 6. CDR1 and CDR2 (germline): SGHTA, FQGTGA. The CDR3 runs 14 residues. CDR3 amino acids: CASSPQAGGNEQFF. As DNA, the CDR3 is TGTGCCAGCAGCCCCCAAGCGGGGGGAAATGAGCAGTTCTTC.

The rearrangement links TRBV6-2 or TRBV6-3 to TRBJ1-1; tentative D call: TRBD1 (5 bases). This CDR3 is 18 amino acids long. Trimming left V 0 bases short and J 7 bases short, with 24 bases between. The germline V gene has CDR1 MNHEY and CDR2 SVGEGT. The CDR3 sequence: CASSYSVGAEGLRDEAFF. CDR3 nucleotide sequence: TGTGCCAGCAGTTACTCAGTAGGGGCGGAGGGCCTCCGCGATGAAGCTTTCTTT.

The V call is TRBV27, the J call TRBJ2-1, with TRBD1 identical over 7 bases. The CDR3 consists of 14 residues. The germline V gene has CDR1 MNHEY and CDR2 SMNVEV (reference sequence). After removal of 5 bases from V and 8 bases from J, the junction contained 9 bases not matched to a gene. The CDR3 here is CASSNRQGRDEQFF. As DNA, the CDR3 is TGTGCCAGCAGTAACAGACAGGGAAGGGATGAGCAGTTCTTC.

Points on this clone: Additional DNA sequences in this sample encode the identical CDR3. V usage is TRBV29-1 and J usage is TRBJ1-2; D perhaps matches TRBD1 (6 bases). V dropped 6 bases and J dropped 2 bases, with 10 bases sitting between them. CDR1 and CDR2 from the germline V gene are SQVTM and ANQGSEA. The CDR3 extends over 12 amino acids. Here the CDR3 reads CSVTTGNYGYTF. The CDR3 nucleotides read TGCAGCGTGACGACAGGCAACTATGGCTACACCTTC.